Below are 14 T cell receptor beta chains sequenced from a single sample in a study of T cell changes during pregnancy in multiple sclerosis (dated by TCRdb to the late 2010s). To prepare the library, the immunoSEQ multiplex PCR assay was applied. TCRdb mirrors the immuneACCESS table, restricted to in-frame sequences. Some clones are absent from its copies; in checked studies, under half trace to an unresolved V gene, and the reason for the others is unknown. In all, the sample holds about 40,000 clones, and around 94% of those were seen once. The ten most abundant clones make up over 1.5% of the sample. The sample was peripheral blood, taken in the third trimester of pregnancy. These receptors originate from a female donor with multiple sclerosis, enrolled in a pregnancy study.

This chain joins TRBV5-4 and TRBJ2-7, with 9 bases fitting TRBD2. The CDR3 spans 14 residues. The germline gives CDR1 SGHNT, CDR2 YYREEE (reference sequence). The V segment lost 4 bases and the J segment 6 bases; nucleotides outside the gene matches: 8. The CDR3 DNA follows: TGTGCCAGCAGCGTTCCGGGACTAGCTACCGAGCAGTACTTC. Encoded protein: CASSVPGLATEQYF.

The J gene is TRBJ1-2, the V gene TRBV19; 8 bases are a match to TRBD1. The germline V gene has CDR1 LNHDA and CDR2 SQIVND (reference sequence). CDR3 length: 15 amino acids. After removal of 3 bases from V and 6 bases from J, the junction contained 9 bases not matched to a gene. The DNA of the CDR3 is TGTGCCAGTAGTATTGGACAGGGTCGGGAGGATGGCTACACCTTC. Translating it yields CASSIGQGREDGYTF. Full variable domain (remainder filled in from reference TRBV19 and TRBJ1-2): DGGITQSPKYLFRKEGQNVTLSCEQNLNHDAMYWYRQDPGQGLRLIYYSQIVNDFQKGDIAEGYSVSREKKESFPLTVTSAQKNPTAFYLCASSIGQGREDGYTFGSGTRLTVV.

The J gene is TRBJ2-2, the V gene TRBV6-6; 8 nucleotides agree with TRBD1. The CDR3 extends over 16 amino acids. Germline CDR1 and CDR2: MNHNY and SVGAGI (reference sequence). The V and J ends lost 2 bases and 5 bases, in that order; junction bases with no gene match: 7. CDR3 residues: CASSYPGQGETGELFF. The DNA of the CDR3 is TGTGCCAGCAGTTACCCTGGACAGGGAGAAACCGGGGAGCTGTTTTTT.

The chain joins TRBV5-1 to TRBJ2-7; D remains unclear. The CDR3 loop spans 13 amino acids. CDR1 and CDR2 from the germline V gene are SGHRS and YFSETQ. V was cut by 3 bases and J by 3 bases, with 10 bases left in between. The CDR3 sequence is CASSSFQYYEQYF. CDR3 nucleotides: TGCGCCAGCAGCTCCTTCCAGTACTACGAGCAGTACTTC.

The chain uses TRBV4-2 and TRBJ2-5; the match to TRBD2 covers 9 bases. V was clipped by 1 base and J by 5 bases; unmatched bases: 17. CDR1 and CDR2 (germline): LGHNA, YNFKEQ. This CDR3 has 19 residues. The CDR3 sequence: CASSQGLNSGSSDGETQYF. The CDR3 DNA sequence: TGTGCCAGCAGCCAAGGACTGAATAGCGGGAGTTCGGATGGGGAGACCCAGTACTTC.

The chain joins TRBV4-2 to TRBJ1-3; TRBD1 matches 12 bases. The CDR3 is 17 amino acids. CDR1 and CDR2 (germline): LGHNA, YNFKEQ. J gave up 2 bases and V 0 bases, and 2 bases lay outside the gene matches. DNA of the CDR3: TGTGCCAGCAGCCAAGACAGGGACAGGGGGCCTGGAAACACCATATATTTT. It is translated as CASSQDRDRGPGNTIYF.

The V and J genes are TRBV6-6 and TRBJ2-1; 9 positions agree with TRBD1. The germline gives CDR1 MNHNY, CDR2 SVGAGI (reference sequence). Germline trimming cut 0 bases from V and 7 bases from J; bases unmatched to any gene: 7. The CDR3 spans 16 residues. The CDR3 sequence is CASSYSLDRGGNEQFF. The CDR3 bases are TGTGCCAGCAGTTACTCGCTGGACAGGGGAGGGAATGAGCAGTTCTTC.

This clone occurred once. V is TRBV7-9 and J is TRBJ2-7, with 8 positions matching TRBD1. Trimming removed 7 bases from V and 7 bases from J; junction bases left unmatched: 6. This CDR3 comprises 12 residues. Per the germline V gene, CDR1 is SEHNR and CDR2 is FQNEAQ (reference sequence). In nucleotides, the CDR3 is TGTGCCAGCAAGGGACAGGCTCCTGAGCAGTACTTC. It is translated as CASKGQAPEQYF.

The chain has TRBV18 and TRBJ1-1; 8 bases line up with TRBD1. The V and J ends lost 6 bases and 5 bases, in that order; junction bases with no gene match: 8. Looked up from germline, CDR1 is KGHSH and CDR2 is LQKENI. The CDR3 is 14 residues long. The CDR3 sequence is CASSPGQGGTEAFF. In DNA, the CDR3 is TGTGCCAGCTCCCCCGGACAGGGTGGGACTGAAGCTTTCTTT.

This sequence joins TRBV18 and TRBJ1-1; 9 nucleotides match TRBD1. The junction had 14 bases not matched to a gene; V was cut back by 0 bases and J by 6 bases. Germline values: CDR1 KGHSH, CDR2 LQKENI. The CDR3 spans 18 residues. CDR3 residues: CASSPPNRGQGSWAEAFF. For the CDR3, the DNA is TGTGCCAGCTCACCACCGAATAGAGGACAGGGGTCATGGGCTGAAGCTTTCTTT.

The rearrangement joins TRBV19 to TRBJ1-5, with TRBD1 as a possible D gene (6 bases). The CDR3 is 15 amino acids. Germline CDR1 is LNHDA and CDR2 is SQIVND (reference sequence). Trimming left V 0 bases short and J 2 bases short, with 8 bases between. In nucleotides, the CDR3 is TGTGCCAGTAGTATAGAGGGGGCTGGCAATCAGCCCCAGCATTTT. Translated, it gives CASSIEGAGNQPQHF.

The V and J genes are TRBV28 and TRBJ2-7; D gene ambiguous. Trimming shortened V by 2 bases and J by 0 bases, and 8 bases separated the two germline ends. Germline V gives CDR1 MDHEN, CDR2 SYDVKM. The CDR3 is 14 amino acids. The CDR3: CASSLKESSYEQYF. The CDR3 DNA follows: TGTGCCAGCAGTTTAAAGGAGTCCTCCTACGAGCAGTACTTC.

V is TRBV11-2 and J is TRBJ2-1, with D maybe TRBD2 (6 bases). This CDR3 spans 17 amino acids. Trimming stripped 5 bases from V and 0 bases from J, with 17 bases between. From germline, CDR1 is SGHAT and CDR2 FQNNGV. This CDR3 is CASSGRDSRGSYNEQFF. In DNA, the CDR3 is TGTGCCAGCAGCGGACGGGACTCCAGAGGCTCCTACAATGAGCAGTTCTTC.

CDR3 in DNA: TGTGCCAGCAGCGTAATGGGACAAAGTGAAGCTTTCTTT. Its protein product is CASSVMGQSEAFF. This chain joins TRBV9 and TRBJ1-1, with D tentatively TRBD1 (6 bases). CDR1 and CDR2 from the germline V gene are SGDLS and YYNGEE. The CDR3 extends over 13 amino acids. Trimming removed 1 base from V and 7 bases from J, with 11 bases in between.